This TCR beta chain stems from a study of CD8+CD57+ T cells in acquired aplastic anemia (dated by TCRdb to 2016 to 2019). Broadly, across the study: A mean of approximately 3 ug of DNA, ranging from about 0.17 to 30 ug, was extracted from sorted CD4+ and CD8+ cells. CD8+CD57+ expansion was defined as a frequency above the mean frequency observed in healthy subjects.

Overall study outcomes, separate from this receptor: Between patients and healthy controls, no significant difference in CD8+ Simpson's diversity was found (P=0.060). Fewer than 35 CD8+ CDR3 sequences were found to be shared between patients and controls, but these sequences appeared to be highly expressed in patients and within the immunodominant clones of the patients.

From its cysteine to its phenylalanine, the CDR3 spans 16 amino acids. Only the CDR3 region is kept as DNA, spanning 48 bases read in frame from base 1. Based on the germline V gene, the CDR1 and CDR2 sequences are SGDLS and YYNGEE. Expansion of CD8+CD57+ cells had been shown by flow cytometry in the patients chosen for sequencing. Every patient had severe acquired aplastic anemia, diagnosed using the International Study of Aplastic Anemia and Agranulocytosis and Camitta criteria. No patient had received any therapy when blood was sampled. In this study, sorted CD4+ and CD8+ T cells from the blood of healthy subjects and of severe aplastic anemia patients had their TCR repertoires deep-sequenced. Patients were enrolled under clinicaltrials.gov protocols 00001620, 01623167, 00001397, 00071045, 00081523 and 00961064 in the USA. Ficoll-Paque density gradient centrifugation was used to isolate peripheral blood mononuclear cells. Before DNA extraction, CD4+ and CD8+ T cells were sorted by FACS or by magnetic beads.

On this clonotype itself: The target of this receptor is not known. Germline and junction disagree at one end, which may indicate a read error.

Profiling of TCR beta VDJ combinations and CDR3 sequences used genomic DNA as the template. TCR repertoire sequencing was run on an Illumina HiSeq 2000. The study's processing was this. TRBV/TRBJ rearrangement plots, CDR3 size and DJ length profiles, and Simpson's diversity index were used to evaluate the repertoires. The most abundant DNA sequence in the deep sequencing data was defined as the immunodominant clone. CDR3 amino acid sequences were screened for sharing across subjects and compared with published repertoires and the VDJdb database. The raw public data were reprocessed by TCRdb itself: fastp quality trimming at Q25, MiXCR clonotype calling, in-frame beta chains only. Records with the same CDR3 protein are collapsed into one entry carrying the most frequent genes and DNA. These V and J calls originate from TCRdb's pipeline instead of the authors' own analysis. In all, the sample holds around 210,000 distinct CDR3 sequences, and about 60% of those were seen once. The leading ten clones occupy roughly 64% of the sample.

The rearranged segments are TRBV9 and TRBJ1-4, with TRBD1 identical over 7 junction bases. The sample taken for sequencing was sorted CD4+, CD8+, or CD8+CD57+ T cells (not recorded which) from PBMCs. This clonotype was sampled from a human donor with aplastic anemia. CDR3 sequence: CAGSVGVGGAFEKLFF. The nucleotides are TGTGCCGGCAGCGTGGGGGTAGGGGGCGCTTTTGAAAAACTGTTTTTT.